A selection of T cell receptor beta chains follows, all from one sample in a study of blood T cell repertoires in COVID-19. The repertoire was sequenced with immunoSEQ multiplex PCR; TCRdb's copy has only in-frame clones and lacks some. The sample yields about 260,000 clones, about 85% seen once. The source material was PBMCs or T cells enriched from blood (not recorded which). The receptors were gathered from a woman aged 50 to 60 who had recovered from COVID-19. CDR3s include the opening cysteine and the closing phenylalanine or tryptophan. The order of the fields is CDR3 DNA, CDR3 protein, J gene, D gene, V gene, clone size. D genes are given only for firm matches. Size values are once, few and many counts, or a class for expanded clones, and some rows have none.

CDR3 DNA: TGTGCCAGCAGCGCGGGACTAGCGTCCTACGAGCAGTACTTC
CDR3 protein: CASSAGLASYEQYF
J gene: TRBJ2-7
D gene: TRBD2
V gene: TRBV11-2
clone size: NA

CDR3 DNA: TGTGCCAGCAGCCCAAGACTAGCGGGAGAGAGCACAGATACGCAGTATTTT
CDR3 protein: CASSPRLAGESTDTQYF
J gene: TRBJ2-3
D gene: TRBD2
V gene: TRBV9
clone size: NA

CDR3 DNA: TGTGCCAGCAGTTTAACTCTCTTTGGTGAAGCTTTCTTT
CDR3 protein: CASSLTLFGEAFF
J gene: TRBJ1-1
D gene: NA
V gene: TRBV27
clone size: NA

CDR3 DNA: TGTGCCTGGAGTGTAGTGAGAGCCAAAAACATTCAGTACTTC
CDR3 protein: CAWSVVRAKNIQYF
J gene: TRBJ2-4
D gene: NA
V gene: TRBV30
clone size: once

CDR3 DNA: TGTGCCTGGCGACCTAGCGGATTGTACGAGCAGTACTTC
CDR3 protein: CAWRPSGLYEQYF
J gene: TRBJ2-7
D gene: TRBD2
V gene: TRBV30
clone size: few

CDR3 DNA: TGTGCCAGCAGCTCGGCCACCGGAGGGCGACCTTCCTACGAGCAGTACTTC
CDR3 protein: CASSSATGGRPSYEQYF
J gene: TRBJ2-7
D gene: NA
V gene: TRBV28
clone size: NA

CDR3 DNA: TGTGCCATCAGTGAGCGCGCGGGAGAGTACGAGCAGTACTTC
CDR3 protein: CAISERAGEYEQYF
J gene: TRBJ2-7
D gene: TRBD2
V gene: TRBV10-3
clone size: few

CDR3 DNA: TGTGCCAGCAGCTCCCCCGGGACAGGGAAAGGAACGCCGGCCGACTACGAGCAGTACTTC
CDR3 protein: CASSSPGTGKGTPADYEQYF
J gene: TRBJ2-7
D gene: TRBD1
V gene: TRBV5-8
clone size: NA

CDR3 DNA: TGTGCCAGCAGCCCGACTAGCGTAATACCAGATACGCAGTATTTT
CDR3 protein: CASSPTSVIPDTQYF
J gene: TRBJ2-3
D gene: TRBD2
V gene: TRBV6-2/TRBV6-3
clone size: NA

CDR3 DNA: TGTGCCAGCAGCTTGGCGGCTAGCGGATACAATGAGCAGTTCTTC
CDR3 protein: CASSLAASGYNEQFF
J gene: TRBJ2-1
D gene: TRBD2
V gene: TRBV5-5
clone size: NA

CDR3 DNA: TGCAGCGTTAAATCCAGCAGGGTATCTTACGAGCAGTACTTC
CDR3 protein: CSVKSSRVSYEQYF
J gene: TRBJ2-7
D gene: NA
V gene: TRBV29-1
clone size: NA

CDR3 DNA: TGTGCCAGCAGCTTAGTAGGCGGAAAGCCTAATTACGAGCAGTACTTC
CDR3 protein: CASSLVGGKPNYEQYF
J gene: TRBJ2-7
D gene: NA
V gene: TRBV7-2
clone size: NA

CDR3 DNA: TGCGCCAGCAGCCGGGAGGACAGCTCTACTGAAGCTTTCTTT
CDR3 protein: CASSREDSSTEAFF
J gene: TRBJ1-1
D gene: NA
V gene: TRBV5-1
clone size: NA

CDR3 DNA: TGTGCCAGCAGCCCGGGGACTAGCGGGATACGCCGGTCCTACGAGCAGTACTTC
CDR3 protein: CASSPGTSGIRRSYEQYF
J gene: TRBJ2-7
D gene: TRBD2
V gene: TRBV7-2
clone size: NA

CDR3 DNA: TGTGCCAGCAGTACCGGGACTGCCAAAGAGACCCAGTACTTC
CDR3 protein: CASSTGTAKETQYF
J gene: TRBJ2-5
D gene: NA
V gene: TRBV6-2/TRBV6-3
clone size: NA

CDR3 DNA: TGTGCCAGCAGCGCGGAGTCAGGGCCGGAAGGCTACACCTTC
CDR3 protein: CASSAESGPEGYTF
J gene: TRBJ1-2
D gene: NA
V gene: TRBV9
clone size: NA

CDR3 DNA: TGTGCCAGCAGTACATTCAGGGTAAACTACGAGCAGTACTTC
CDR3 protein: CASSTFRVNYEQYF
J gene: TRBJ2-7
D gene: NA
V gene: TRBV28
clone size: NA

CDR3 DNA: TGTGCCAGTAGCTCAGCGGCCGTTTCACCCCTCCACTTT
CDR3 protein: CASSSAAVSPLHF
J gene: TRBJ1-6
D gene: NA
V gene: TRBV19
clone size: NA

CDR3 DNA: TGTGCCAGCAGCTTGTTCACTAGCGGGAGCATAAATACGCAGTATTTT
CDR3 protein: CASSLFTSGSINTQYF
J gene: TRBJ2-3
D gene: TRBD2
V gene: TRBV7-2
clone size: NA

CDR3 DNA: TGTGCCAGCAGCTGGCGCAATCAGCCCCAGCATTTT
CDR3 protein: CASSWRNQPQHF
J gene: TRBJ1-5
D gene: NA
V gene: TRBV5-8
clone size: few

CDR3 DNA: TGTGCCAGTAAGCAAGGGACAGGGGTTTCACCCCTCCACTTT
CDR3 protein: CASKQGTGVSPLHF
J gene: TRBJ1-6
D gene: TRBD1
V gene: TRBV19
clone size: NA

CDR3 DNA: TGTGCCAGCAGCCTTGCGTCTAACAATTCACCCCTCCACTTT
CDR3 protein: CASSLASNNSPLHF
J gene: TRBJ1-6
D gene: NA
V gene: TRBV28
clone size: NA

CDR3 DNA: TGTGCCAGCAGGATGGCGGTCCTGAGAGGAAACACCATATATTTT
CDR3 protein: CASRMAVLRGNTIYF
J gene: TRBJ1-3
D gene: NA
V gene: TRBV28
clone size: NA

CDR3 DNA: TGTGCCAGCAGCTCCACAGGGGGCAAGTCTGAAAAACTGTTTTTT
CDR3 protein: CASSSTGGKSEKLFF
J gene: TRBJ1-4
D gene: TRBD1
V gene: TRBV7-6
clone size: NA

CDR3 DNA: TGTGCCAGCAGCATAAACCGACTAGCGGGAGCAAGTTCAGATACGCAGTATTTT
CDR3 protein: CASSINRLAGASSDTQYF
J gene: TRBJ2-3
D gene: TRBD2
V gene: TRBV7-9
clone size: NA

CDR3 DNA: TGTGCCAGCAGCTTAGGGGGACAGGGTCCTGGCTACACCTTC
CDR3 protein: CASSLGGQGPGYTF
J gene: TRBJ1-2
D gene: TRBD1
V gene: TRBV7-9
clone size: NA

CDR3 DNA: TGTGCCAGTAGTATCGGGACTAGCTTCGAGGCCGAGCAGTACTTC
CDR3 protein: CASSIGTSFEAEQYF
J gene: TRBJ2-7
D gene: TRBD2
V gene: TRBV19
clone size: NA

CDR3 DNA: TGTGCCAGCAGGAAGGGACTCCAGACTCGCACAGATACGCAGTATTTT
CDR3 protein: CASRKGLQTRTDTQYF
J gene: TRBJ2-3
D gene: NA
V gene: TRBV5-8
clone size: NA

CDR3 DNA: TGTGCCAGCAGCTTGGCTTCGGGACAGACGGCCTATGGCTACACCTTC
CDR3 protein: CASSLASGQTAYGYTF
J gene: TRBJ1-2
D gene: TRBD1
V gene: TRBV5-4
clone size: NA

CDR3 DNA: TGTGCCAGCAGCTCCCGGGACTTGAGCTCTGGGGCCAACGTCCTGACTTTC
CDR3 protein: CASSSRDLSSGANVLTF
J gene: TRBJ2-6
D gene: NA
V gene: TRBV9
clone size: NA

CDR3 DNA: TGTGCCAGCACTCAAATAGCGGGAGCAATCTACGAGCAGTACTTC
CDR3 protein: CASTQIAGAIYEQYF
J gene: TRBJ2-7
D gene: TRBD2
V gene: TRBV6-5
clone size: NA

CDR3 DNA: TGTGCCACCACCCGGACAGGGCGTAACACTGAAGCTTTCTTT
CDR3 protein: CATTRTGRNTEAFF
J gene: TRBJ1-1
D gene: TRBD1
V gene: TRBV15
clone size: NA

CDR3 DNA: TGTGCCAGCAGCGTAGGTGGCCGAGATACGCAGTATTTT
CDR3 protein: CASSVGGRDTQYF
J gene: TRBJ2-3
D gene: NA
V gene: TRBV9
clone size: NA

CDR3 DNA: TGCGCCAGCAGCCAACTTACAGGGATAGGAGCCAAAAACATTCAGTACTTC
CDR3 protein: CASSQLTGIGAKNIQYF
J gene: TRBJ2-4
D gene: NA
V gene: TRBV4-1
clone size: NA

CDR3 DNA: TGTGCCAGCAGCTTTTTCGCGGGTCAAGAGACCCAGTACTTC
CDR3 protein: CASSFFAGQETQYF
J gene: TRBJ2-5
D gene: NA
V gene: TRBV7-2
clone size: NA